Sequencing of this TCR beta chain was carried out in a study of blood T cells in healthy people across ages. Study-level information: Roughly one uniquely barcoded beta molecule per two T cells was captured. The study, taken as a whole, reports: The percentage of naive T cells correlated strongly with TCR beta diversity. Comparison with aged donors showed that long-lived donors had more naive CD4+ cells and higher diversity.

Using a J-beta primer mix together with a sample-barcoded 5' primer, a second PCR was run for about 7 to 12 cycles. TCRdb used MiXCR to reprocess the 5' RACE reads, holding one entry per CDR3 protein. The sample lists under 1,000,000 distinct CDR3 sequences, about 36% occurring once. In the case of this clonotype: Its antigen is undetermined.

This CDR3 is 15 amino acids long. The junction had 9 bases not matched to a gene; V was cut back by 6 bases and J by 7 bases. The chain joins TRBV12-3 or TRBV12-4 to TRBJ2-1, with 10 bases matching TRBD1. Material for sequencing was blood. The TCR comes from a man aged 18 to 35 in good health. Here the CDR3 DNA reads TGTGCCAGCAGAATATTCCGGGACAGGGGTAATGAGCAGTTCTTC. Encoded protein: CASRIFRDRGNEQFF.